This is a list of T cell receptor beta chains from one sample in a study of blood T cell repertoires in COVID-19. Produced via immunoSEQ multiplex PCR; TCRdb's table is partial and in-frame only. The sample contains 300,000 to 450,000 clones, 88% of which appear only once. Sequenced material: PBMCs or T cells enriched from blood (not recorded which). These receptors came from a woman younger than 30 who had recovered from COVID-19. The CDR3 runs from the conserved cysteine through the conserved F or W. A D gene is named only where the DNA matches it firmly. Size values are once, few and many counts, or a class for expanded clones, and some rows have none.

>NA|TRBJ2-5|TRBV10-3|NA
CAISEPLTGPRRETQYF
TGTGCCATCAGTGAGCCATTGACAGGTCCCAGGCGGGAGACCCAGTACTTC
>NA|TRBJ2-7|TRBV10-3|TRBD2
CAITGGVLSEQYF
TGTGCCATCACGGGGGGGGTCTTAAGCGAGCAGTACTTC
>NA|TRBJ2-6|TRBV5-4|TRBD1
CASSLGQGAPGANVLTF
TGTGCCAGCAGCTTGGGACAGGGGGCTCCTGGGGCCAACGTCCTGACTTTC
>NA|TRBJ2-7|TRBV10-2|TRBD1
CASSERQGPYEQYF
TGCGCCAGCAGTGAGAGACAGGGTCCCTACGAGCAGTACTTC
>once|TRBJ1-2|TRBV6-2/TRBV6-3|NA
CASSPQGNYGYTF
TGTGCCAGCAGTCCCCAGGGTAACTATGGCTACACCTTC
>NA|TRBJ1-6|TRBV4-2|TRBD1
CASSRQPGQGSPLHF
TGTGCCAGCAGCCGCCAACCGGGACAGGGTTCACCCCTCCACTTT
>NA|TRBJ1-5|TRBV6-6|NA
CASSYSLRGSNQPQHF
TGTGCCAGCAGTTACTCGCTACGAGGGAGCAATCAGCCCCAGCATTTT
>NA|TRBJ2-1|TRBV4-1|NA
CASSQVTSSYNEQFF
TGCGCCAGCAGCCAAGTTACCAGCTCCTACAATGAGCAGTTCTTC
>NA|TRBJ1-1|TRBV28|NA
CASSFQGIGNTEAFF
TGTGCCAGCAGTTTCCAGGGTATAGGGAACACTGAAGCTTTCTTT
>NA|TRBJ2-3|TRBV10-1|TRBD2
CASSEIAGGPDTQYF
TGCGCCAGCAGTGAGATAGCGGGGGGCCCCGATACGCAGTATTTT
>NA|TRBJ2-7|TRBV4-3|TRBD1
CASSHNDRGPYEQYF
TGCGCCAGCAGCCATAATGACAGGGGACCCTACGAGCAGTACTTC
>NA|TRBJ2-5|TRBV19|NA
CASSIGGIQETQYF
TGTGCCAGTAGTATTGGAGGGATCCAAGAGACCCAGTACTTC
>NA|TRBJ1-1|TRBV5-1|NA
CASSLTANLNTEAFF
TGCGCCAGCAGCTTGACAGCTAACTTGAACACTGAAGCTTTCTTT
>NA|TRBJ2-3|TRBV6-2/TRBV6-3|NA
CASSYGPWADTQYF
TGTGCCAGCAGTTACGGGCCATGGGCAGATACGCAGTATTTT
>once|TRBJ1-1|TRBV19|TRBD1
CAIPYHRGPTEAFF
TGTGCCATACCTTACCACAGGGGGCCCACTGAAGCTTTCTTT
>NA|TRBJ1-5|TRBV7-2|NA
CASSLALANQPQHF
TGTGCCAGCAGCTTAGCGCTGGCCAATCAGCCCCAGCATTTT
>NA|TRBJ2-3|TRBV5-1|TRBD2
CASSLAWGAGGPNTQYF
TGCGCCAGCAGCTTGGCCTGGGGGGCGGGGGGGCCAAATACGCAGTATTTT
>NA|TRBJ2-3|TRBV5-4|TRBD2
CASSEDWTSLFSTDTQYF
TGTGCCAGCAGCGAGGACTGGACTAGTCTGTTCTCCACAGATACGCAGTATTTT
>NA|TRBJ1-1|TRBV18|TRBD1
CASSPSVGQVNTEAFF
TGTGCCAGCTCACCATCAGTCGGACAGGTGAACACTGAAGCTTTCTTT
>few|TRBJ1-1|TRBV4-2|TRBD1
CASAQENGQGGTEAFF
TGTGCCAGCGCCCAAGAGAATGGACAGGGTGGCACTGAAGCTTTCTTT
>NA|TRBJ1-2|TRBV28|NA
CASRPPGDYGYTF
TGTGCCAGCAGGCCCCCGGGGGACTATGGCTACACCTTC
>NA|TRBJ1-4|TRBV23-1|TRBD1
CASSHRGEKLFF
TGCGCCAGCAGCCACAGGGGGGAAAAACTGTTTTTT
>NA|TRBJ2-7|TRBV30|TRBD1
CAWSTGTGTYEQYF
TGTGCCTGGAGTACAGGGACAGGTACCTACGAGCAGTACTTC
>NA|TRBJ1-4|TRBV9|NA
CASSVEGHWLSGEKLFF
TGTGCCAGCAGCGTAGAGGGACATTGGCTAAGTGGCGAAAAACTGTTTTTT
>few|TRBJ2-7|TRBV7-2|NA
CASSPTPGSSYEQYF
TGTGCCAGCAGCCCGACCCCGGGGAGCTCCTACGAGCAGTACTTC
>NA|TRBJ2-7|TRBV27|NA
CASSYRLFGYEQYF
TGTGCCAGCAGTTACAGATTGTTCGGCTACGAGCAGTACTTC
>NA|TRBJ2-5|TRBV5-4|TRBD2
CASSSGLAQETQYF
TGTGCCAGCAGCTCGGGACTAGCCCAAGAGACCCAGTACTTC
>NA|TRBJ1-3|TRBV19|TRBD1
CASSAFGQASGNTIYF
TGTGCCAGTAGTGCGTTCGGACAGGCCTCTGGAAACACCATATATTTT
>NA|TRBJ2-7|TRBV7-9|NA
CASDLGAGEQYF
TGTGCCAGCGATCTGGGGGCAGGGGAGCAGTACTTC